Listed here is a single TCR beta chain. Its matching antigen is unknown. The data were obtained in a study of shared clonotypes between healthy human individuals. Study context: Donors had three CD4 naive, three CD4 memory, two CD8 naive and one CD8 memory plate apiece. Study conclusions and caveats: What naive subsets generally showed was a larger estimated richness than memory subsets showed.

TCRdb's copy holds only in-frame clones and misses some; the assay was immunoSEQ multiplex PCR. The sample holds roughly 1,600,000 clones, around 98.5% seen once. The sequence came from a man in his thirties or forties in good health. Sequencing was performed on naive CD4+ T cells sorted from blood. The subset here: CD45RA+ positively selected.

CDR3 in DNA: TGTGCCAGCAGCTTACAAAGACAGGGGTTGAGAGAGACCCAGTACTTC. This codes for CASSLQRQGLRETQYF. V gene TRBV11-2 combines with J gene TRBJ2-5; TRBD1 agrees at 8 bases. This CDR3 spans 16 amino acids. The V gene's germline CDR1 is SGHAT and CDR2 FQNNGV. The V segment lost 2 bases and the J segment 4 bases; nucleotides outside the gene matches: 9.